The next 9 T cell receptor beta chains were all read from a single sample in a study of T cell clonality in common variable immunodeficiency. The table came from immunoSEQ multiplex PCR; TCRdb's copy has only in-frame clones and leaves some out. The profile covers 50,000 to 55,000 clones, none occurring a single time. Sequencing was performed on peripheral blood mononuclear cells. Receptor source: a person aged 18-70 years in good health.

This clone was observed at least ten times. The observed sequence ends 3 residues before the CDR3 terminus, with the missing tail filled in from the germline J gene. The chain carries TRBV20-1 and TRBJ1-1, with unresolved D. Germline V CDR1 and CDR2: DFQATT, SNEGSKA (reference sequence). The CDR3 extends over 14 amino acids. V lost 3 bases and J 1 base, leaving 12 bases between the germline ends. The covered CDR3 bases are TGCAGTGCTAGGATCTTAGGGCAGAACACTGAA. Translation: CSARILGQNTE. The full CDR3 is CSARILGQNTEAFF.

This clone occurred many times. The read ends 3 residues before the CDR3 terminus; that terminus is restored from the germline J gene. This chain links TRBV18 with TRBJ2-7, with a possible D match to TRBD1 (5 bases). This CDR3 comprises 12 residues. Trimming removed 5 bases at V and 6 bases at J, with 11 bases between. Per germline, CDR1 KGHSH and CDR2 LQKENI. This CDR3 is CASSSNRIEQYF. CDR3 DNA (partial): TGTGCCAGCTCATCAAACAGGATCGAG.

Remarks on this clone: Read coverage stops 3 residues before the CDR3 terminus; the germline J gene supplies the remainder. This chain joins TRBV11-3 and TRBJ2-1; 7 bases fit TRBD2. The CDR3 covers 13 residues. Germline V gene data show CDR1 as SGHNT and CDR2 as YENEEA. V shed 5 bases and J 9 bases; nucleotides not matched to a gene: 7. The CDR3 reads CASSTRLAGEQFF. The CDR3 bases that were read are TGTGCCAGCAGCACCAGACTAGCAGGTGAG. Supplemented by reference TRBV11-3 and TRBJ2-1, the full variable domain reads EAGVVQSPRYKIIEKKQPVAFWCNPISGHNTLYWYLQNLGQGPELLIRYENEEAVDDSQLPKDRFSAERLKGVDSTLKIQPAELGDSAVYLCASSTRLAGEQFFGPGTRLTVL.

This clone has a count of ten or more. The DNA ends 3 residues before the CDR3 does, and the rest of the CDR3 is filled in from the germline J gene. This chain uses TRBV18 with TRBJ1-1, with TRBD1 identical over 7 bases. The germline V gene encodes CDR1 KGHSH and CDR2 LQKENI. With V trimmed by 6 bases and J by 5 bases, 15 bases remained unmatched. This CDR3 region has 16 residues. This chain's CDR3 is CASSIDRARISTEAFF. CDR3 bases read: TGTGCCAGCTCCATCGACAGGGCGCGAATCAGTACTGAA.

This clone showed up many times. The read terminates 3 residues before the CDR3 end, so the remaining end is supplied by the germline J gene. The chain has TRBV30 and TRBJ1-1; no firm D call. The CDR3 contains 14 residues. Trimming stripped 1 base from V and 0 bases from J, with 9 bases between. Germline values: CDR1 GTSNPN, CDR2 SVGIG (reference sequence). The CDR3 here is CAWSERGLNTEAFF. The covered CDR3 bases are TGTGCCTGGAGTGAGCGCGGATTGAACACTGAA.

This clone was picked up many times. The observed sequence ends 3 residues before the CDR3 terminus, with the missing tail filled in from the germline J gene. This sample includes further DNA sequences coding for the same CDR3. The genes are TRBV7-8 and TRBJ2-7, with a possible D match to TRBD2 (6 bases). Trimming pared 3 bases from V and 4 bases from J, leaving 13 bases between. The CDR3 is made up of 14 amino acids. Germline V CDR1 and CDR2: SGHVS, FQNEAQ. CDR3 DNA, as far as it was read: TGTGCCAGCAGCTTGGAGGACGGGACTTACGAG. Translating it yields CASSLEDGTYE. In full, the CDR3 reads CASSLEDGTYEQYF.

There are many counts of this clone. The read is 3 residues too short to cover the CDR3 end, so that end is filled in from the germline J gene. V and J are TRBV18 and TRBJ1-1; D unclear. The V end was cut by 5 bases, the J end by 1 base, with 8 bases between. Germline V gene sequence: CDR1 KGHSH, CDR2 LQKENI. The CDR3 loop spans 13 amino acids. The CDR3 region is CASSTDWNTEAFF. The sequenced part of the CDR3 DNA is TGTGCCAGCTCAACCGACTGGAACACTGAA. Supplemented by reference TRBV18 and TRBJ1-1, the full variable domain reads NAGVMQNPRHLVRRRGQEARLRCSPMKGHSHVYWYRQLPEEGLKFMVYLQKENIIDESGMPKERFSAEFPKEGPSILRIQQVVRGDSAAYFCASSTDWNTEAFFGQGTRLTVV.

At least ten counts were recorded for this clone. The CDR3 end falls 3 residues outside the read, so it is completed with the germline J gene. J is TRBJ1-2 and V is TRBV20-1; D may be TRBD1 (5 bases). Germline V lookup: CDR1 DFQATT, CDR2 SNEGSKA (reference sequence). The CDR3 is 13 amino acids. V lost 4 bases and J lost 2, with 11 bases in between. CDR3 region: CSAIVQENYGYTF. The covered CDR3 bases are TGCAGTGCTATTGTACAGGAAAACTATGGC.

This clone was observed many times. The read ends 3 residues early relative to the CDR3; the germline J gene fills the gap. The chain couples TRBV20-1 to TRBJ1-4, with D unclear. V was trimmed by 3 bases and J by 6 bases, leaving 23 bases between them. The CDR3 contains 17 residues. The V gene's germline CDR1 is DFQATT and CDR2 SNEGSKA (reference sequence). The covered CDR3 bases are TGCAGTGCTAGTGGCCCCCCACAGCCCTTGATGGATGAAAAA. Encoded protein: CSASGPPQPLMDEK. The entire CDR3 reads CSASGPPQPLMDEKLFF.